One and the same sample provided the 32 T cell receptor beta chains below, sequenced in a study of blood T cell repertoires in COVID-19. Using immunoSEQ multiplex PCR, the repertoire was profiled, and TCRdb retains in-frame clones only, with some absent. The data hold 35,000 to 45,000 clones, with approximately 80% observed a single time. The sample consisted of peripheral blood. The receptors were sampled from a man between 70 and 80 years old with acute or convalescent COVID-19.

The chain employs TRBV14 and TRBJ1-6; a weak D match, TRBD1 (6 bases). The germline V gene encodes CDR1 SGHDN and CDR2 FVKESK. There are 13 residues in the CDR3. V was cut by 8 bases and J by 5 bases, with 10 bases left in between. The CDR3 coding sequence is TGTGCCAGCTCGGGACAACATAATTCACCCCTCCACTTT. Amino acids: CASSGQHNSPLHF.

The V call is TRBV6-5, the J call TRBJ2-4, with D tentatively TRBD2 (5 bases). The V and J ends lost 3 bases and 8 bases respectively, with 11 bases between them. The CDR3 has 13 residues. Germline-derived CDR1 and CDR2 are MNHEY and SVGAGI. The CDR3 DNA reads TGTGCCAGCAGTTATTCCGGGAACCACATTCAGTACTTC. This encodes CASSYSGNHIQYF.

CDR3 region: CASSLARVNDEQYF. CDR3 sequence (DNA): TGTGCCAGCAGTCTGGCTCGGGTGAACGACGAGCAGTACTTC. This sequence joins TRBV6-5 and TRBJ2-7; no firm D call. CDR3 length: 14 amino acids. In germline, CDR1 is MNHEY, CDR2 SVGAGI. The V end lost 5 bases, the J end lost 5 bases, and 16 bases lay between the germline ends.

The genes are TRBV3-1 (or the pseudogene TRBV3-2) and TRBJ2-5, with D tentatively TRBD1 (6 bases). With 4 bases removed from V and 2 bases from J, the gap between germline ends came to 14 bases. CDR1 LGHDT and CDR2 YNNKEL come from the germline V gene (reference sequence). The length of the CDR3 is 15 residues. CDR3 in amino acids: CASSLRGHPQETQYF. In DNA, the CDR3 is TGTGCCAGCAGCCTAAGGGGACACCCACAAGAGACCCAGTACTTC.

The chain recombines TRBV7-9 with TRBJ2-7, with a possible D match to TRBD1 (5 bases). The CDR3 consists of 14 residues. Looked up from germline, CDR1 is SEHNR and CDR2 is FQNEAQ (reference sequence). Trimming shortened V by 7 bases and J by 4 bases, and 17 bases separated the two germline ends. The DNA of the CDR3 is TGTGCCAGCACCAAAGAAGGGCAGGGTTACGAGCAGTACTTC. Its protein product is CASTKEGQGYEQYF.

This chain joins TRBV15 and TRBJ2-3, with 8 bases aligning to TRBD1. This CDR3 is built from 15 residues. The junction had 8 bases not matched to a gene; V was cut back by 5 bases and J by 4 bases. Germline V gene data show CDR1 as LNHNV and CDR2 as YYDKDF (reference sequence). CDR3 nucleotides: TGTGCCACCAGCTCCCGGGACAGGCTCGCAGATACGCAGTATTTT. Protein: CATSSRDRLADTQYF. The full variable domain, rest sourced from reference TRBV15 and TRBJ2-3, is DAMVIQNPRYQVTQFGKPVTLSCSQTLNHNVMYWYQQKSSQAPKLLFHYYDKDFNNEADTPDNFQSRRPNTSFCFLDIRSPGLGDTAMYLCATSSRDRLADTQYFGPGTRLTVL.

This CDR3 is CASSPGTGRSEQFF. The CDR3 nucleotides are TGTGCCAGCAGTCCCGGGACAGGGAGGAGTGAGCAGTTCTTC. V is TRBV2 and J is TRBJ2-1; 9 positions match TRBD1. CDR3 size: 14 residues. CDR1 is SNHLY, CDR2 FYNNEI, per germline. V lost 5 bases, J lost 9 bases, and 8 bases stayed unmatched.

This clone has a handful of counts. DNA for the CDR3: TGCGCCAGCAGACGTACAGGGGCGGGCACTGAAGCTTTCTTT. As protein: CASRRTGAGTEAFF. The gene calls are TRBV5-1 and TRBJ1-1, with 7 bases matching TRBD1. Germline values: CDR1 SGHRS, CDR2 YFSETQ. The CDR3 is made up of 14 amino acids. With 5 bases clipped from V and 4 bases from J, the junction kept 8 bases outside the gene matches. Drawing the rest from reference TRBV5-1 and TRBJ1-1, the complete variable domain is KAGVTQTPRYLIKTRGQQVTLSCSPISGHRSVSWYQQTPGQGLQFLFEYFSETQRNKGNFPGRFSGRQFSNSRSEMNVSTLELGDSALYLCASRRTGAGTEAFFGQGTRLTVV.

V is TRBV7-9 and J is TRBJ2-1; the D gene is possibly TRBD1 (7 bases). The germline V gene encodes CDR1 SEHNR and CDR2 FQNEAQ (reference sequence). V was trimmed by 0 bases and J by 14 bases, leaving 14 bases between them. CDR3 size: 13 residues. Written as DNA, the CDR3 is TGTGCCAGCAGCTTAGCTCGGCAGGGGGAGGAGTTCTTC. This translates into CASSLARQGEEFF.

The chain joins TRBV11-2 to TRBJ2-7, with TRBD2 identical over 7 bases. This CDR3 region has 14 residues. Germline CDR1 reads SGHAT; CDR2 reads FQNNGV. V gave up 7 bases and J gave up 6 bases; unmatched junction bases: 12. The DNA for the CDR3 is TGTGCCAGCACCCTCTTCGTGGGCGGGGGCGAGCAGTACTTC. Translation gives CASTLFVGGGEQYF.

This clone was recorded only once. The CDR3 loop is CASSLYGTANTGELFF. CDR3 sequence (DNA): TGTGCCAGCAGCTTATACGGGACAGCGAACACCGGGGAGCTGTTTTTT. The rearrangement links TRBV7-3 to TRBJ2-2, with 7 nucleotides matching TRBD1. Trimming cost V 2 bases and J 0 bases; bases outside gene matches: 3. This CDR3 is built from 16 residues. Germline-derived CDR1 and CDR2 are SGHTA and FQGTGA.

J is TRBJ1-6 and V is TRBV6-6; perhaps TRBD1 as D (6 bases). The CDR3 sequence is 16 residues long. Germline V lookup: CDR1 MNHNY, CDR2 SVGAGI (reference sequence). The V end was cut by 5 bases, the J end by 3 bases, with 14 bases between. CDR3 loop: CASSSPQGNYNSPLHF. The CDR3 bases are TGTGCCAGCAGTAGTCCACAGGGAAACTATAATTCACCCCTCCACTTT.

This clone was detected many times. The V call is TRBV24-1, the J call TRBJ1-4; D is possibly TRBD1 (5 bases). The CDR3 covers 14 residues. Trimming removed 7 bases at V and 6 bases at J, with 14 bases between. Germline V gene sequence: CDR1 KGHDR, CDR2 SFDVKD. The DNA for the CDR3 is TGTGCCACCAGCGACAGCCAGGGCTATGAAAAACTGTTTTTT. Translating gives CATSDSQGYEKLFF.

The rearrangement uses TRBV9 and TRBJ2-7; the match to TRBD2 covers 10 bases. The V gene's germline CDR1 is SGDLS and CDR2 YYNGEE. The V gene end was trimmed by 3 bases and the J gene end by 0 bases; junction bases not matched to a gene: 3. The CDR3 is 15 amino acids. The CDR3 here is CASSAGLASSYEQYF. The CDR3 DNA follows: TGTGCCAGCAGCGCGGGACTAGCGAGCTCCTACGAGCAGTACTTC.

The chain is built from TRBV7-3 and TRBJ2-1; tentatively, D is TRBD2 (6 bases). V was cut by 5 bases and J by 12 bases, with 11 bases left in between. The CDR3 has 11 residues. Per the germline V gene, CDR1 is SGHTA and CDR2 is FQGTGA. As DNA, the CDR3 is TGTGCCAGCAGCCCGGGACTTATGCAGTTCTTC. Amino acid sequence: CASSPGLMQFF. Complete variable domain (other parts from reference TRBV7-3 and TRBJ2-1): GAGVSQTPSNKVTEKGKYVELRCDPISGHTALYWYRQSLGQGPEFLIYFQGTGAADDSGLPNDRFFAVRPEGSVSTLKIQRTERGDSAVYLCASSPGLMQFFGPGTRLTVL.

This chain uses TRBV5-4 with TRBJ1-2, with TRBD1 identical over 8 bases. The CDR3 is 13 residues long. Germline-derived CDR1 and CDR2 are SGHNT and YYREEE (reference sequence). V lost 1 base, J lost 9 bases, and 5 bases stayed unmatched. This chain's CDR3 is CASSLQGARSYTF. The CDR3 DNA sequence: TGTGCCAGCAGCTTGCAGGGGGCGCGAAGCTACACCTTC.

This clone was detected only once. This sequence joins TRBV6-5 and TRBJ1-1; 8 positions match TRBD1. This CDR3 has 15 amino acids. V lost 8 bases and J lost 0; bases outside the gene matches: 8. The V gene's germline CDR1 is MNHEY and CDR2 SVGAGI. The CDR3: CASRPDRVLNTEAFF. The CDR3 bases are TGTGCCAGCCGCCCGGACAGGGTCTTGAACACTGAAGCTTTCTTT.

CDR3 nucleotides: TGTGCCAGCAGCTTAGGGGTAGCGGGGACCACCTACAATGAGCAGTTCTTC. It yields the protein CASSLGVAGTTYNEQFF. V and J are TRBV11-3 and TRBJ2-1, with 8 positions matching TRBD2. The CDR3 loop spans 17 amino acids. Germline CDR1 SGHNT, CDR2 YENEEA. The V gene end was trimmed by 1 base and the J gene end by 2 bases; junction bases not matched to a gene: 7.

The chain is built from TRBV7-2 and TRBJ2-7; 10 bases are shared with TRBD2. CDR3 size: 14 residues. Germline CDR1 SGHTA, CDR2 FQGNSA. Trimming cost V 3 bases and J 2 bases; bases outside gene matches: 1. The CDR3 DNA is TGTGCCAGCAGCTTGAGCGGGGGGGCCTACGAGCAGTACTTC. Encoded protein: CASSLSGGAYEQYF.

To note about this clone: Distinct nucleotide sequences in the sample also encode this CDR3. The rearrangement joins TRBV28 to TRBJ1-2, with D tentatively TRBD1 (5 bases). Germline V gives CDR1 MDHEN, CDR2 SYDVKM. The CDR3 has 13 residues. The V end was cut by 3 bases, the J end by 2 bases, with 7 bases between. This chain's CDR3 is CASSLGGNYGYTF. The CDR3 DNA follows: TGTGCCAGCAGTTTGGGGGGGAACTATGGCTACACCTTC.

The V call is TRBV4-3, the J call TRBJ2-2; 15 bases line up with TRBD2. The CDR3 has 19 residues. The V and J ends lost 0 bases and 6 bases, in that order; junction bases with no gene match: 8. CDR1 is LGHNA and CDR2 is YSLEER in the germline V gene. The CDR3, as DNA: TGCGCCAGCAGCCAAGAGAGGGGACTAGCGGGGGGCCCTGCCGGGGAGCTGTTTTTT. It encodes CASSQERGLAGGPAGELFF.

This sequence joins TRBV15 and TRBJ2-2; D possibly corresponds to TRBD1 (6 bases). The CDR3 is made up of 15 amino acids. Germline V gene lookup returns CDR1 LNHNV and CDR2 YYDKDF (reference sequence). The V and J ends lost 5 bases and 0 bases respectively, with 10 bases between them. The CDR3: CATSRQETNTGELFF. The CDR3 coding sequence is TGTGCCACCAGCCGACAGGAGACGAACACCGGGGAGCTGTTTTTT. Together with reference TRBV15 and TRBJ2-2, the CDR3 gives the full variable domain: DAMVIQNPRYQVTQFGKPVTLSCSQTLNHNVMYWYQQKSSQAPKLLFHYYDKDFNNEADTPDNFQSRRPNTSFCFLDIRSPGLGDTAMYLCATSRQETNTGELFFGEGSRLTVL.

The chain carries TRBV5-8 and TRBJ1-2, with D possibly matching TRBD1 (6 bases). The CDR3 has 14 amino acids. The germline V gene encodes CDR1 SGHTS and CDR2 YDEGEE. The ends were cut back, 4 bases at V and 1 base at J, with 11 bases in the middle. The CDR3 coding sequence is TGTGCCAGCAGCGACAGGATAATTAACTATGGCTACACCTTC. It encodes CASSDRIINYGYTF.

V gene TRBV18 combines with J gene TRBJ2-1; 9 nucleotides match TRBD2. After removal of 6 bases from V and 3 bases from J, the junction contained 6 bases not matched to a gene. CDR3 length: 15 amino acids. Germline CDR1 is KGHSH and CDR2 is LQKENI. The CDR3 DNA sequence: TGTGCCAGCTCCCTAGCGGGGAATTACTACAATGAGCAGTTCTTC. Its translation: CASSLAGNYYNEQFF. Combining the CDR3 with reference TRBV18 and TRBJ2-1 gives the whole variable domain NAGVMQNPRHLVRRRGQEARLRCSPMKGHSHVYWYRQLPEEGLKFMVYLQKENIIDESGMPKERFSAEFPKEGPSILRIQQVVRGDSAAYFCASSLAGNYYNEQFFGPGTRLTVL.

The genes are TRBV5-1 and TRBJ1-6; TRBD1 matches at 8 bases. The germline CDR1 and CDR2 sequences are SGHRS and YFSETQ. The ends lost 4 bases at V and 7 bases at J; junction bases unmatched: 4. The CDR3 sequence is 14 residues long. The CDR3 loop reads CASSGGQGNSPLHF. The DNA of the CDR3 is TGCGCCAGCAGCGGTGGACAGGGAAATTCACCCCTCCACTTT.

V and J are TRBV6-5 and TRBJ2-3; 9 nucleotides agree with TRBD1. The CDR3 contains 14 residues. The V gene end was trimmed by 6 bases and the J gene end by 3 bases; junction bases not matched to a gene: 4. CDR1 and CDR2 from the germline V gene are MNHEY and SVGAGI. DNA of the CDR3: TGTGCCAGCAGGGACAGGGGTTCAACAGATACGCAGTATTTT. Its translation: CASRDRGSTDTQYF.

The rearrangement links TRBV9 to TRBJ2-3; the match to TRBD2 covers 8 bases. Germline V CDR1 and CDR2: SGDLS, YYNGEE. The CDR3 totals 14 residues. Trimming at V came to 0 bases and at J to 6 bases, leaving 3 bases not matched to a gene. The CDR3 region has the DNA TGTGCCAGCAGCGTAGCCGGGAGGGAGGATACGCAGTATTTT. This encodes CASSVAGREDTQYF. Combining the CDR3 with reference TRBV9 and TRBJ2-3 gives the whole variable domain DSGVTQTPKHLITATGQRVTLRCSPRSGDLSVYWYQQSLDQGLQFLIQYYNGEERAKGNILERFSAQQFPDLHSELNLSSLELGDSALYFCASSVAGREDTQYFGPGTRLTVL.

The chain combines TRBV19 with TRBJ1-6; the D gene is possibly TRBD1 (5 bases). V was clipped by 5 bases and J by 10 bases, with 18 bases between them. The CDR3 extends over 15 amino acids. In germline, CDR1 is LNHDA, CDR2 SQIVND (reference sequence). The CDR3 nucleotides are TGTGCCAGTAGTTGGAGTGGGGATGCAGGGTCACCCCTCCACTTT. It is translated as CASSWSGDAGSPLHF. Combining the CDR3 with reference TRBV19 and TRBJ1-6 gives the whole variable domain DGGITQSPKYLFRKEGQNVTLSCEQNLNHDAMYWYRQDPGQGLRLIYYSQIVNDFQKGDIAEGYSVSREKKESFPLTVTSAQKNPTAFYLCASSWSGDAGSPLHFGNGTRLTVT.

This clone was detected only once. The gene calls are TRBV27 and TRBJ2-3; unclear D gene. The CDR3 spans 14 residues. Trimming pared 4 bases from V and 0 bases from J, leaving 8 bases between. Germline CDR1 MNHEY, CDR2 SMNVEV (reference sequence). In DNA, the CDR3 is TGTGCCAGCAGTTCCCCCACTAGCACAGATACGCAGTATTTT. The encoded protein is CASSSPTSTDTQYF.

This chain links TRBV7-8 with TRBJ1-4, with D possibly TRBD1 on 6 matching bases. Deletions cut 5 bases from V and 7 bases from J, with 17 bases between. Germline assignment: CDR1 SGHVS and CDR2 FQNEAQ. The CDR3 loop spans 15 amino acids. The CDR3 DNA reads TGTGCCAGCAGCCCTGGGGAGGGGGTGGTTGAAAAACTGTTTTTT. It translates to CASSPGEGVVEKLFF. The full variable domain, completed using reference TRBV7-8 and TRBJ1-4, is GAGVSQSPRYKVAKRGQDVALRCDPISGHVSLFWYQQALGQGPEFLTYFQNEAQLDKSGLPSDRFFAERPEGSVSTLKIQRTQQEDSAVYLCASSPGEGVVEKLFFGSGTQLSVL.

CDR3 sequence reads: CASSPRLGLNYGYTF. The CDR3 DNA sequence: TGTGCCAGCAGTCCCCGGCTAGGCCTGAACTATGGCTACACCTTC. The genes are TRBV6-5 and TRBJ1-2; no clear D gene. The germline V and J ends were trimmed by 5 bases and 2 bases, with 15 bases remaining between them. The CDR3 runs 15 residues. Germline V lookup: CDR1 MNHEY, CDR2 SVGAGI.

For this clone: Additional DNA sequences in this sample encode the identical CDR3. The chain is built from TRBV14 and TRBJ2-7; 13 bases are shared with TRBD2. The CDR3 runs to 16 residues. Looked up from germline, CDR1 is SGHDN and CDR2 is FVKESK. The V gene end was trimmed by 1 base and the J gene end by 0 bases; junction bases not matched to a gene: 0. CDR3 in amino acids: CASSQGTSGGSYEQYF. Here the CDR3 DNA reads TGTGCCAGCAGCCAAGGGACTAGCGGGGGCTCCTACGAGCAGTACTTC.